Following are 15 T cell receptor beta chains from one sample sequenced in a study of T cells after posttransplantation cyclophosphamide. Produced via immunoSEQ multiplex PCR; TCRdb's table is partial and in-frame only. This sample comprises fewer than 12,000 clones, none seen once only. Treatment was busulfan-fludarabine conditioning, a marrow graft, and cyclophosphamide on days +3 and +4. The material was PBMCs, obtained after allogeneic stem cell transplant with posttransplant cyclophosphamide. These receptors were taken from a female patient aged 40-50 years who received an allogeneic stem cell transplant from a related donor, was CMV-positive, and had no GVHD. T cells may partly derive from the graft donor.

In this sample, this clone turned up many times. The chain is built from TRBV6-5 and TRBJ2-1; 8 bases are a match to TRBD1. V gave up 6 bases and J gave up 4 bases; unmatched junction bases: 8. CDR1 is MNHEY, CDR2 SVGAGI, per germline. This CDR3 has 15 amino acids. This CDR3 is CASSGPGQAYNEQFF. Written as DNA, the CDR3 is TGTGCCAGCAGCGGACCGGGACAGGCTTACAATGAGCAGTTCTTC.

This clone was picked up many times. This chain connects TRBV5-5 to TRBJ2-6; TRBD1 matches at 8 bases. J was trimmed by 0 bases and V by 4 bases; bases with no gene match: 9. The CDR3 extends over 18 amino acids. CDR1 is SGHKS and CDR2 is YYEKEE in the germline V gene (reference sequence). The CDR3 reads CASSPGTGFFSGANVLTF. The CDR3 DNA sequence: TGTGCCAGCAGCCCCGGGACAGGTTTTTTCTCTGGGGCCAACGTCCTGACTTTC.

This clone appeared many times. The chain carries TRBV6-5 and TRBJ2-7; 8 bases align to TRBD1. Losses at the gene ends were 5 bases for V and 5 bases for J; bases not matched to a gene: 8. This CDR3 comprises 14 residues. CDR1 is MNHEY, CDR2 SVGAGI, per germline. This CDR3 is CASSRDRNWNEQYF. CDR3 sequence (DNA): TGTGCCAGCAGTCGGGACAGGAATTGGAACGAGCAGTACTTC.

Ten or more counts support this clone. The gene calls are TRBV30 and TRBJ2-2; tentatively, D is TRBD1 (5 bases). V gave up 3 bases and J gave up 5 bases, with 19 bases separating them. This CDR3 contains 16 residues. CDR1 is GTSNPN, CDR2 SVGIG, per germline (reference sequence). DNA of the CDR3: TGTGCCTGGAGAGCCTTTGCGAAGGGGTCGACCGGGGAGCTGTTTTTT. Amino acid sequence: CAWRAFAKGSTGELFF.

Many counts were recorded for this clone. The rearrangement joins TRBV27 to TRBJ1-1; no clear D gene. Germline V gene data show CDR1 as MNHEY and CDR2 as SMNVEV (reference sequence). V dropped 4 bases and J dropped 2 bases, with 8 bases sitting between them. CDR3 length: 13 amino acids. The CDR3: CASSSGFNTEAFF. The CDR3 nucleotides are TGTGCCAGCAGTTCAGGTTTTAACACTGAAGCTTTCTTT.

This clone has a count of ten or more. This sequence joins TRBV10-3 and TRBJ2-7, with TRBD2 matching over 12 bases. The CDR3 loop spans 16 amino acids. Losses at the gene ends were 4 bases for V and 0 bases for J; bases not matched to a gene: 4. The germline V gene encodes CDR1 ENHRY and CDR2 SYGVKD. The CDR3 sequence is CAISGLAGVGSYEQYF. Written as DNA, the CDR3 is TGTGCCATCAGTGGACTAGCGGGAGTGGGCTCCTACGAGCAGTACTTC.

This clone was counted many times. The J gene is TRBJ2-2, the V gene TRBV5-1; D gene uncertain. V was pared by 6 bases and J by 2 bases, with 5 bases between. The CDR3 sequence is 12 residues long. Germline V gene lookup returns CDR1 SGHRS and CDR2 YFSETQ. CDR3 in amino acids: CASTLNTGELFF. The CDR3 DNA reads TGCGCCAGCACGTTAAACACCGGGGAGCTGTTTTTT.

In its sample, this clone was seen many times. CDR3 bases: TGTGCCCGTGCAGGGGGAAACACTGAAGCTTTCTTT. This translates into CARAGGNTEAFF. The rearrangement uses TRBV30 and TRBJ1-1; TRBD1 aligns across 7 bases. Per the germline V gene, CDR1 is GTSNPN and CDR2 is SVGIG (reference sequence). After removal of 8 bases from V and 2 bases from J, the junction contained 5 bases not matched to a gene. The CDR3 length is 12 residues.

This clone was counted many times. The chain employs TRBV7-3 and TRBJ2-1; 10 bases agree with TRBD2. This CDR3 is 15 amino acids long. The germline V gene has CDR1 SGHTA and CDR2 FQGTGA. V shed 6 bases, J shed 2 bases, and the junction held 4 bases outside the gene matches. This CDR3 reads CASRKSGGAYNEQFF. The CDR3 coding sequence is TGTGCCAGCAGAAAAAGCGGGGGGGCCTACAATGAGCAGTTCTTC.

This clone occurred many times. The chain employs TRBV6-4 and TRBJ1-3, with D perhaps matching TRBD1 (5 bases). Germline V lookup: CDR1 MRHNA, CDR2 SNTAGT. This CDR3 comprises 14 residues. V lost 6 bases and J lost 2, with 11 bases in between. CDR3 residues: CASRRGGAGNTIYF. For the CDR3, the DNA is TGTGCCAGCAGGAGGGGAGGGGCTGGAAACACCATATATTTT.

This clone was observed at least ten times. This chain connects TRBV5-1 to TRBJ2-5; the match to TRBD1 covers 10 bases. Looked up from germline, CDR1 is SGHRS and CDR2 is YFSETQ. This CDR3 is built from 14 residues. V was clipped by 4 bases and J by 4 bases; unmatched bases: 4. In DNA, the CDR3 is TGCGCCAGCAGCCTGACAGGGGGCGGAGAGACCCAGTACTTC. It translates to CASSLTGGGETQYF.

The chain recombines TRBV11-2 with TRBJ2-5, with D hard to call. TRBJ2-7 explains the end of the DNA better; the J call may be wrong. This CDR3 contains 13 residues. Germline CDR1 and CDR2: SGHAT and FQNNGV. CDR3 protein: CASSLDRNYEQYF. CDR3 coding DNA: TGTGCCAGCAGCTTAGATCGTAACTACGAGCAGTACTTC.

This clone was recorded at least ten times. The CDR3: CASSSLTVDEQFF. In DNA, the CDR3 is TGTGCCAGTAGTTCGCTAACAGTGGATGAGCAGTTCTTC. The chain recombines TRBV19 with TRBJ2-1, with no clear D. The CDR3 loop spans 13 amino acids. Germline V gene lookup returns CDR1 LNHDA and CDR2 SQIVND (reference sequence). The V end lost 5 bases, the J end lost 8 bases, and 13 bases lay between the germline ends.

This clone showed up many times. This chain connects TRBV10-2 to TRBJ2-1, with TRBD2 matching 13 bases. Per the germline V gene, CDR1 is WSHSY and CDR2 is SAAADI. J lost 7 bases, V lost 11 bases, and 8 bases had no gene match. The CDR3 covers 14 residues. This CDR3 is CASRRGLAGNEQFF. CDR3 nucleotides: TGCGCCTCGCGAAGGGGACTAGCGGGAAATGAGCAGTTCTTC.

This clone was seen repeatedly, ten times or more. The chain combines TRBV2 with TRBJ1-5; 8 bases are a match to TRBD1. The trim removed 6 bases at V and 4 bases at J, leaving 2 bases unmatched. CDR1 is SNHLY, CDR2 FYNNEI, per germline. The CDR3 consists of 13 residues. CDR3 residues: CASRDRANQPQHF. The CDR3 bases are TGTGCCAGCAGGGACAGGGCTAATCAGCCCCAGCATTTT.